A selection of T cell receptor beta chains follows, all from one sample in a study of blood T cell repertoires in COVID-19. Profiled with immunoSEQ multiplex PCR; TCRdb holds only in-frame clones, not every one. Altogether approximately 140,000 clones are present, 88% being singletons, with the ten largest covering around 2.3%. The sample comprised peripheral blood. The receptors derive from a human donor with COVID-19, enrolled during active disease. The donor label of this sample is uncertain. CDR3s include the opening cysteine and the closing phenylalanine or tryptophan. The D gene is left open where the match is weak. Not all rows give a size; the values are once, few, many and, for expanded clones, a class.

J gene: TRBJ2-3
clone size: -
CDR3 length: 16
V gene: TRBV5-1
D gene: TRBD2
CDR3 protein: CASSPLLAGGPDTQYF
CDR3 DNA: TGCGCCAGCAGCCCCTTACTAGCGGGGGGGCCCGATACGCAGTATTTT

J gene: TRBJ2-1
clone size: -
CDR3 length: 15
V gene: TRBV4-2
D gene: -
CDR3 protein: CASSLRDWEGDEQFF
CDR3 DNA: TGTGCCAGCAGCCTCCGGGACTGGGAAGGGGATGAGCAGTTCTTC

J gene: TRBJ2-3
clone size: -
CDR3 length: 14
V gene: TRBV7-3
D gene: -
CDR3 protein: CASSLIGGTDTQYF
CDR3 DNA: TGTGCCAGCAGCTTAATCGGGGGCACAGATACGCAGTATTTT

J gene: TRBJ2-1
clone size: -
CDR3 length: 16
V gene: TRBV5-1
D gene: TRBD2
CDR3 protein: CASSRLMGGGYNEQFF
CDR3 DNA: TGCGCCAGCAGCCGGCTGATGGGGGGGGGCTACAATGAGCAGTTCTTC

J gene: TRBJ2-3
clone size: -
CDR3 length: 12
V gene: TRBV5-1
D gene: -
CDR3 protein: CASSPNTDTQYF
CDR3 DNA: TGCGCCAGCAGCCCTAATACAGATACGCAGTATTTT

J gene: TRBJ2-1
clone size: -
CDR3 length: 15
V gene: TRBV5-1
D gene: -
CDR3 protein: CASSADGSSYNEQFF
CDR3 DNA: TGCGCCAGCAGCGCCGACGGGAGCTCCTACAATGAGCAGTTCTTC

J gene: TRBJ2-1
clone size: -
CDR3 length: 16
V gene: TRBV6-1
D gene: -
CDR3 protein: CASSESLGGARNEQFF
CDR3 DNA: TGTGCCAGCAGTGAAAGCTTAGGGGGTGCAAGGAATGAGCAGTTCTTC

J gene: TRBJ2-1
clone size: -
CDR3 length: 15
V gene: TRBV27
D gene: TRBD2
CDR3 protein: CASSQSGRAYNEQFF
CDR3 DNA: TGTGCCAGCAGCCAAAGCGGGAGGGCCTACAATGAGCAGTTCTTC

J gene: TRBJ2-1
clone size: -
CDR3 length: 17
V gene: TRBV5-1
D gene: -
CDR3 protein: CASSFAGGLSSYNEQFF
CDR3 DNA: TGCGCCAGCAGCTTCGCAGGGGGGCTGAGCTCCTACAATGAGCAGTTCTTC

J gene: TRBJ2-7
clone size: -
CDR3 length: 15
V gene: TRBV10-1
D gene: -
CDR3 protein: CASSESSPGTYEQYF
CDR3 DNA: TGCGCCAGCAGTGAGTCAAGTCCAGGAACCTACGAGCAGTACTTC

J gene: TRBJ1-1
clone size: -
CDR3 length: 16
V gene: TRBV9
D gene: TRBD1
CDR3 protein: CASSGQTSGGRTEAFF
CDR3 DNA: TGTGCCAGCAGCGGGCAAACTTCAGGGGGCCGCACTGAAGCTTTCTTT

J gene: TRBJ2-7
clone size: once
CDR3 length: 14
V gene: TRBV11-2
D gene: -
CDR3 protein: CASSLLYSSYEQYF
CDR3 DNA: TGTGCCAGCAGCTTACTATACTCGTCCTACGAGCAGTACTTC

J gene: TRBJ1-1
clone size: -
CDR3 length: 16
V gene: TRBV5-1
D gene: TRBD1
CDR3 protein: CASSRTGAARNTEAFF
CDR3 DNA: TGCGCCAGCAGCCGCACAGGGGCCGCCCGGAACACTGAAGCTTTCTTT